A single sample is the source of the 30 T cell receptor beta chains below, sequenced in a study of blood T cell repertoires in COVID-19. The data were produced by immunoSEQ multiplex PCR, yet TCRdb's version contains in-frame clones alone and is incomplete. This sample has some 490,000 clones; 80% to 90% occur once, and the top ten carry roughly 3.1%. The sequencing input was peripheral blood. The receptor source for this set is a human donor in a cohort sampled during active COVID-19.

The genes are TRBV3-1 (or the pseudogene TRBV3-2) and TRBJ2-3; 12 nucleotides line up with TRBD2. The CDR3 has 21 amino acids. Germline V gene data show CDR1 as LGHDT and CDR2 as YNNKEL (reference sequence). The ends lost 0 bases at V and 0 bases at J; junction bases unmatched: 13. The CDR3 sequence: CASSQEFSELAGGGSTDTQYF. Written as DNA, the CDR3 is TGTGCCAGCAGCCAAGAATTCTCTGAACTAGCGGGAGGAGGAAGCACAGATACGCAGTATTTT.

V and J are TRBV15 and TRBJ2-2, with 13 bases lining up with TRBD2. CDR1 LNHNV and CDR2 YYDKDF come from the germline V gene (reference sequence). With V trimmed by 2 bases and J by 0 bases, 9 bases remained unmatched. There are 20 residues in the CDR3. The CDR3 is CATSRPGTSGTLPNTGELFF. CDR3 nucleotide sequence: TGTGCCACCAGCAGACCCGGGACTAGCGGGACTTTACCGAACACCGGGGAGCTGTTTTTT.

The CDR3: CASSQEGGGGNEQFF. The CDR3, as DNA: TGTGCCAGCAGCCAAGAGGGGGGAGGAGGCAATGAGCAGTTCTTC. The chain joins TRBV3-1 (or the pseudogene TRBV3-2) to TRBJ2-1, with D possibly matching TRBD2 (6 bases). The CDR3 has 15 residues. Germline V gene data show CDR1 as LGHDT and CDR2 as YNNKEL (reference sequence). Trimming stripped 0 bases from V and 6 bases from J, with 12 bases between.

V gene TRBV12-3 or TRBV12-4 combines with J gene TRBJ1-1; TRBD1 might be the D (5 bases). Deletions cut 6 bases from V and 5 bases from J, with 13 bases between. The CDR3 is 13 amino acids. The CDR3 loop reads CASRSDGGTEAFF. In DNA, the CDR3 is TGTGCCAGCAGATCCGACGGGGGAACTGAAGCTTTCTTT.

V and J are TRBV4-3 and TRBJ1-2; D not resolved. The CDR3 covers 13 residues. The germline CDR1 and CDR2 sequences are LGHNA and YSLEER. V was clipped by 6 bases and J by 2 bases, with 10 bases between them. The DNA for the CDR3 is TGCGCCAGCAGTCTTCAGAGGAACTATGGCTACACCTTC. Amino acid sequence: CASSLQRNYGYTF.

The chain is built from TRBV10-3 and TRBJ1-1; no firm D call. Germline V gene data show CDR1 as ENHRY and CDR2 as SYGVKD. The CDR3 length is 11 residues. With 2 bases removed from V and 6 bases from J, the gap between germline ends came to 4 bases. The CDR3 loop is CAISEAAEAFF. CDR3 bases: TGTGCCATCAGTGAGGCAGCTGAAGCTTTCTTT.

About this clone itself: Distinct nucleotide sequences in the sample also encode this CDR3. This rearrangement joins TRBV30 to TRBJ1-2; 8 bases are shared with TRBD1. The J segment lost 4 bases and the V segment lost 3 bases, leaving 4 bases of the junction unmatched. The germline gives CDR1 GTSNPN, CDR2 SVGIG (reference sequence). The CDR3 length is 13 residues. CDR3 loop: CAWSAQGAYGYTF. As DNA, the CDR3 is TGTGCCTGGAGCGCCCAGGGGGCCTATGGCTACACCTTC.

V gene TRBV7-2 combines with J gene TRBJ1-5; the D is unclear. CDR3 size: 15 residues. Looked up from germline, CDR1 is SGHTA and CDR2 is FQGNSA. Trimming pared 5 bases from V and 0 bases from J, leaving 11 bases between. The CDR3 reads CASSPRDYSNQPQHF. In DNA, the CDR3 is TGTGCCAGCAGCCCCCGGGATTATAGCAATCAGCCCCAGCATTTT.

This clone was picked up one time. The gene calls are TRBV6-5 and TRBJ1-2; a weak D match, TRBD1 (5 bases). There are 15 residues in the CDR3. The V end lost 7 bases, the J end lost 0 bases, and 15 bases lay between the germline ends. In germline, CDR1 is MNHEY, CDR2 SVGAGI. The CDR3 DNA follows: TGTGCCAGCACAGACACGGGGGGTCCTAACTATGGCTACACCTTC. It translates to CASTDTGGPNYGYTF.

The rearrangement links TRBV6-5 to TRBJ1-2; possibly TRBD1 for D (6 bases). The germline V gene encodes CDR1 MNHEY and CDR2 SVGAGI. CDR3 length: 15 residues. The V gene lost 2 bases and the J gene lost 7 bases, with 17 bases spanning the gap. CDR3 nucleotide sequence: TGTGCCAGCAGTTACCGCGGGGGAGGGGGATCTGGCTACACCTTC. Protein: CASSYRGGGGSGYTF.

This sequence joins TRBV3-1 (or the pseudogene TRBV3-2) and TRBJ1-4; 9 nucleotides match TRBD1. This CDR3 is 15 amino acids long. Germline CDR1 LGHDT, CDR2 YNNKEL (reference sequence). J was trimmed by 6 bases and V by 5 bases; bases with no gene match: 7. The CDR3: CASSTRQGVHEKLFF. CDR3 nucleotides: TGTGCCAGCAGCACCCGACAGGGGGTCCATGAAAAACTGTTTTTT.

The chain combines TRBV30 with TRBJ2-1; 9 nucleotides line up with TRBD2. The CDR3 is made up of 16 amino acids. Germline V gene sequence: CDR1 GTSNPN, CDR2 SVGIG (reference sequence). The trim removed 7 bases at V and 6 bases at J, leaving 16 bases unmatched. In DNA, the CDR3 is TGTGCCTTAACAGGCGGGAGGGCCTCTTGGGGCAATGAGCAGTTCTTC. Encoded protein: CALTGGRASWGNEQFF.

The chain has TRBV19 and TRBJ1-2; D perhaps matches TRBD1 (6 bases). V gave up 3 bases and J gave up 1 base, with 9 bases separating them. The length of the CDR3 is 14 residues. Germline-derived CDR1 and CDR2 are LNHDA and SQIVND (reference sequence). The CDR3 DNA reads TGTGCCAGTAGTATTCAGGGGTATAACTATGGCTACACCTTC. Translated: CASSIQGYNYGYTF.

The genes are TRBV2 and TRBJ2-5; the match to TRBD2 covers 14 bases. Germline CDR1 SNHLY, CDR2 FYNNEI. The CDR3 is made up of 16 amino acids. J lost 5 bases, V lost 4 bases, and 6 bases had no gene match. Here the CDR3 reads CASSAGTSGSRETQYF. The CDR3, as DNA: TGTGCCAGCAGTGCCGGGACTAGCGGGAGCAGGGAGACCCAGTACTTC.

The chain recombines TRBV19 with TRBJ2-2, with TRBD1 as a possible D gene (6 bases). Trimming took off 10 bases at V and 7 bases at J, with 16 bases between the two ends. Germline V lookup: CDR1 LNHDA, CDR2 SQIVND (reference sequence). The CDR3 contains 13 residues. The CDR3 nucleotides read TGTGCCACTCAGGAGACAGGCATCGGGGAGCTGTTTTTT. Its translation: CATQETGIGELFF.

This chain links TRBV27 with TRBJ2-3, with D uncertain. The CDR3 sequence is 18 residues long. CDR1 is MNHEY and CDR2 is SMNVEV in the germline V gene (reference sequence). V lost 0 bases, J lost 3 bases, and 19 bases lay in between. DNA for the CDR3: TGTGCCAGCAGTTTATCGCGGCACCCGTCTCGGTTAACAGATACGCAGTATTTT. Protein sequence: CASSLSRHPSRLTDTQYF.

This chain connects TRBV19 to TRBJ2-3; tentative D call: TRBD2 (5 bases). Germline V CDR1 and CDR2: LNHDA, SQIVND (reference sequence). The CDR3 sequence is 13 residues long. Trimming cost V 5 bases and J 4 bases, with 10 bases left between them. The CDR3 loop reads CASSLRLSDTQYF. DNA of the CDR3: TGTGCCAGTAGTCTAAGACTATCAGATACGCAGTATTTT.

V usage is TRBV9 and J usage is TRBJ2-7, with TRBD1 matching 8 bases. CDR1 is SGDLS, CDR2 YYNGEE, per germline. The CDR3 is made up of 14 amino acids. V lost 2 bases, J lost 6 bases, and 7 bases stayed unmatched. CDR3 DNA: TGTGCCAGCAGCGTCGGACAGGGCCCTCCCGAGCAGTACTTC. Residues: CASSVGQGPPEQYF.

The rearrangement uses TRBV6-5 and TRBJ2-7; tentatively, D is TRBD1 (6 bases). The CDR3 is 16 amino acids. Germline CDR1 reads MNHEY; CDR2 reads SVGAGI. V lost 4 bases and J 4 bases, leaving 20 bases between the germline ends. The CDR3 sequence: CASSLTGTQSLYEQYF. The CDR3 nucleotides are TGTGCCAGCAGTTTAACCGGGACACAATCTTTGTACGAGCAGTACTTC.

The gene calls are TRBV5-1 and TRBJ1-2; D remains ambiguous. Germline V lookup: CDR1 SGHRS, CDR2 YFSETQ. The CDR3 extends over 14 amino acids. Trimming shortened V by 0 bases and J by 6 bases, and 12 bases separated the two germline ends. CDR3 coding DNA: TGCGCCAGCAGCTTGGAGTTTAGCGGGGATGGCTACACCTTC. This encodes CASSLEFSGDGYTF. The full variable domain, with the rest looked up from reference TRBV5-1 and TRBJ1-2, is KAGVTQTPRYLIKTRGQQVTLSCSPISGHRSVSWYQQTPGQGLQFLFEYFSETQRNKGNFPGRFSGRQFSNSRSEMNVSTLELGDSALYLCASSLEFSGDGYTFGSGTRLTVV.

This clone has just a few counts. In DNA, the CDR3 is TGTGCCAGGAATAAACAGGGGGAAGGGTTCGACACTGAAGCTTTCTTT. Amino acids: CARNKQGEGFDTEAFF. The chain combines TRBV19 with TRBJ1-1; 8 bases line up with TRBD1. V dropped 9 bases and J dropped 3; count of bases not matched to a gene: 15. The CDR3 sequence is 16 residues long. Germline CDR1 and CDR2: LNHDA and SQIVND (reference sequence).

The chain joins TRBV6-2 or TRBV6-3 to TRBJ1-2; a possible D gene is TRBD1 (6 bases). V was pared by 4 bases and J by 5 bases, with 17 bases between. There are 15 residues in the CDR3. Per the germline V gene, CDR1 is MNHEY and CDR2 is SVGEGT. The CDR3, as DNA: TGTGCCAGCAGTTCCGACAGGACCGGCGAGTATGGCTACACCTTC. Protein: CASSSDRTGEYGYTF.

This chain uses TRBV24-1 with TRBJ2-1, with D unclear. The ends were cut back, 4 bases at V and 10 bases at J, with 13 bases in the middle. CDR3 length: 13 residues. Germline V CDR1 and CDR2: KGHDR, SFDVKD. The CDR3 loop is CATSDGRVWEQFF. DNA for the CDR3: TGTGCCACCAGTGACGGCCGGGTGTGGGAGCAGTTCTTC.

The genes are TRBV9 and TRBJ1-1; D may be TRBD1 (5 bases). V lost 0 bases to trimming and J lost 11 bases, with 14 bases between them. CDR1 and CDR2 (germline): SGDLS, YYNGEE. The CDR3 is made up of 13 amino acids. CDR3 nucleotides: TGTGCCAGCAGCGTAGCTACTCAGGGTTTGGCTTTCTTT. Protein: CASSVATQGLAFF. Full variable domain (remainder filled in from reference TRBV9 and TRBJ1-1): DSGVTQTPKHLITATGQRVTLRCSPRSGDLSVYWYQQSLDQGLQFLIQYYNGEERAKGNILERFSAQQFPDLHSELNLSSLELGDSALYFCASSVATQGLAFFGQGTRLTVV.

The chain uses TRBV4-3 and TRBJ2-7; 11 nucleotides match TRBD2. J was trimmed by 4 bases and V by 1 base; bases with no gene match: 6. Germline CDR1 and CDR2: LGHNA and YSLEER. There are 16 residues in the CDR3. The CDR3 DNA reads TGCGCCAGCAGCCAAGGACTAGCGGGATACGGGTACGAGCAGTACTTC. Amino acid sequence: CASSQGLAGYGYEQYF.

The J gene is TRBJ2-1, the V gene TRBV14; 9 bases match TRBD2. J gave up 0 bases and V 1 base, and 7 bases lay outside the gene matches. The germline V gene has CDR1 SGHDN and CDR2 FVKESK. The CDR3 extends over 18 amino acids. CDR3 nucleotide sequence: TGTGCCAGCAGCCAAGTCGGGCCTAGCGGGATCTCCTACAATGAGCAGTTCTTC. This sequence encodes CASSQVGPSGISYNEQFF.

The V call is TRBV11-2, the J call TRBJ2-7, with a tentative D call TRBD2 (7 bases). This CDR3 has 14 residues. V was pared by 6 bases and J by 0 bases, with 12 bases between. Per germline, CDR1 SGHAT and CDR2 FQNNGV. CDR3 region: CASRGGGSSYEQYF. The CDR3 region has the DNA TGTGCCAGCAGGGGAGGGGGGAGCTCCTACGAGCAGTACTTC.

This rearrangement joins TRBV7-2 to TRBJ1-2; maybe TRBD1 (5 bases). Trimming shortened V by 5 bases and J by 4 bases, and 14 bases separated the two germline ends. The CDR3 length is 14 residues. Looked up from germline, CDR1 is SGHTA and CDR2 is FQGNSA. The chain's CDR3 is CASSPYGGTYGYTF. The DNA of the CDR3 is TGTGCCAGCAGCCCGTACGGGGGGACCTATGGCTACACCTTC. The complete variable domain, with remaining parts taken from reference TRBV7-2 and TRBJ1-2, reads GAGVSQSPSNKVTEKGKDVELRCDPISGHTALYWYRQSLGQGLEFLIYFQGNSAPDKSGLPSDRFSAERTGGSVSTLTIQRTQQEDSAVYLCASSPYGGTYGYTFGSGTRLTVV.

V usage is TRBV5-1 and J usage is TRBJ2-1; the match to TRBD2 covers 12 bases. After removal of 5 bases from V and 6 bases from J, the junction contained 9 bases not matched to a gene. The CDR3 sequence is 16 residues long. In germline, CDR1 is SGHRS, CDR2 YFSETQ. The CDR3 nucleotides are TGCGCCAGCAGTCGCGAACTAGCGGGAGGTTTCAATGAGCAGTTCTTC. This sequence encodes CASSRELAGGFNEQFF.

The chain is built from TRBV6-5 and TRBJ2-7; 9 nucleotides match TRBD1. Germline-derived CDR1 and CDR2 are MNHEY and SVGAGI. This CDR3 contains 16 residues. Trimming cost V 0 bases and J 1 base; bases outside gene matches: 4. The CDR3 sequence: CASSYSSGTGSYEQYF. The DNA for the CDR3 is TGTGCCAGCAGTTACTCGAGCGGGACAGGGTCCTACGAGCAGTACTTC.